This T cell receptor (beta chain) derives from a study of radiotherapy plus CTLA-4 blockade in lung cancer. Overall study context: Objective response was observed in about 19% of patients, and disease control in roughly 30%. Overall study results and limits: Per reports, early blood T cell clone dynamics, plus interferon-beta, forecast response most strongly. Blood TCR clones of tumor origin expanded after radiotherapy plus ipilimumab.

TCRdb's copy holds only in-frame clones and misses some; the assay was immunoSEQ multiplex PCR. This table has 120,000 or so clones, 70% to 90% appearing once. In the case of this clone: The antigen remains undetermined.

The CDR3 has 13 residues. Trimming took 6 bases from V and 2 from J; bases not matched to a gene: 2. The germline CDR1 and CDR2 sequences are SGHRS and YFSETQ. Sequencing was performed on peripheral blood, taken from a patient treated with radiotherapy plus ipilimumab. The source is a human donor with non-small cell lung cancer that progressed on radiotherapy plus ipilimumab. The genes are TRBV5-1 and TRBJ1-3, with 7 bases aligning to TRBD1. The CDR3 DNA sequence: TGCGCCAGCAAGGGACAGCCTGGAAACACCATATATTTT. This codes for CASKGQPGNTIYF. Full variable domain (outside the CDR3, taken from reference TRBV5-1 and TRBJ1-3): KAGVTQTPRYLIKTRGQQVTLSCSPISGHRSVSWYQQTPGQGLQFLFEYFSETQRNKGNFPGRFSGRQFSNSRSEMNVSTLELGDSALYLCASKGQPGNTIYFGEGSWLTVV.